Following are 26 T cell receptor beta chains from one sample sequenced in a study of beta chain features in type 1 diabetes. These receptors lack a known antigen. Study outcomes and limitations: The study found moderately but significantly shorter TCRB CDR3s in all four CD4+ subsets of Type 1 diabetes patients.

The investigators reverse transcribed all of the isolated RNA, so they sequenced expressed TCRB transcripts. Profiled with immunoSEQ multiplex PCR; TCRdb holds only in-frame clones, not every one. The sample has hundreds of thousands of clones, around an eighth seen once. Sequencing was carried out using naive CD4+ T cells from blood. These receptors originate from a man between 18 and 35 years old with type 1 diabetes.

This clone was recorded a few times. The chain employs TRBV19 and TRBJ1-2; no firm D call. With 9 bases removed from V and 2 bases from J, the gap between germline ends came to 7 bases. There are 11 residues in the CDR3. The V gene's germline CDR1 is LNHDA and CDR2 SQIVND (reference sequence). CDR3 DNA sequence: TGTGCCAGCCAAAGGAACTATGGCTACACCTTC. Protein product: CASQRNYGYTF.

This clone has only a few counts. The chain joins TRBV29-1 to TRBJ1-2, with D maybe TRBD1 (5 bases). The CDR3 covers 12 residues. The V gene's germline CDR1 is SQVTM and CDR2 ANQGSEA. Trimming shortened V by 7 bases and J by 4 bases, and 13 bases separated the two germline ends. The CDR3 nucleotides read TGCAGCGGTGGGGGTGAGAGCTATGGCTACACCTTC. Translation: CSGGGESYGYTF.

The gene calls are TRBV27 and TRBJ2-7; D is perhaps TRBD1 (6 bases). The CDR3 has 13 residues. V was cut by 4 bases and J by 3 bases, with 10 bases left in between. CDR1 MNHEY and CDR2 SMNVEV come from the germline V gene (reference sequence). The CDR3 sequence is CASSWDKNYEQYF. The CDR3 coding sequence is TGTGCCAGCAGTTGGGACAAAAACTACGAGCAGTACTTC.

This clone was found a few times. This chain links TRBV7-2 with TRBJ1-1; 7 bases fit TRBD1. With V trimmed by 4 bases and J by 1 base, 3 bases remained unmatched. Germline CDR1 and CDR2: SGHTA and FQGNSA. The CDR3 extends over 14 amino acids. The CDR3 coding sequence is TGTGCCAGCAGCTCCTACAGGGGGAACACTGAAGCTTTCTTT. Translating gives CASSSYRGNTEAFF.

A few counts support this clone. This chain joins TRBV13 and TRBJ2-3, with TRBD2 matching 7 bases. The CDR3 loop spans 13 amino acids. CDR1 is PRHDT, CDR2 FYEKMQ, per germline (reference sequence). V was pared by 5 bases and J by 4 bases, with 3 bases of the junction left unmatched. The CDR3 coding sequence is TGTGCCAGCAGCCCCCGGGGGGCAGATACGCAGTATTTT. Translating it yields CASSPRGADTQYF.

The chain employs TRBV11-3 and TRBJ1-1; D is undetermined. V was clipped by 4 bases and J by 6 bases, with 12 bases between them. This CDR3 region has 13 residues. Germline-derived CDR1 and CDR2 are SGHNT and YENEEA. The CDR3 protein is CASSSLWGPEAFF. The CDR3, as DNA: TGTGCCAGCAGCTCACTCTGGGGTCCTGAAGCTTTCTTT.

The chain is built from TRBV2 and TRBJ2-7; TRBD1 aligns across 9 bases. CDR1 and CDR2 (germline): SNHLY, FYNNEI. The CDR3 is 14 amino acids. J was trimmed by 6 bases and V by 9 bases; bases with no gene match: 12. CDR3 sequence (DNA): TGTGCCAGTCCGCCGGGACAGGGTTTCGCCGAGCAGTACTTC. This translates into CASPPGQGFAEQYF. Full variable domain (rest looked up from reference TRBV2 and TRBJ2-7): EPEVTQTPSHQVTQMGQEVILRCVPISNHLYFYWYRQILGQKVEFLVSFYNNEISEKSEIFDDQFSVERPDGSNFTLKIRSTKLEDSAMYFCASPPGQGFAEQYFGPGTRLTVT.

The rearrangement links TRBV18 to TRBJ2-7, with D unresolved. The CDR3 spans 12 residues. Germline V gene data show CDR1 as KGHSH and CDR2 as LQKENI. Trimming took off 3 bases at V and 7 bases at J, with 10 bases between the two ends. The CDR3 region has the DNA TGTGCCAGCTCACCGAATGGGTGGGAGCAGTACTTC. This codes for CASSPNGWEQYF. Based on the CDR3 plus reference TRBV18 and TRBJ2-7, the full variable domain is NAGVMQNPRHLVRRRGQEARLRCSPMKGHSHVYWYRQLPEEGLKFMVYLQKENIIDESGMPKERFSAEFPKEGPSILRIQQVVRGDSAAYFCASSPNGWEQYFGPGTRLTVT.

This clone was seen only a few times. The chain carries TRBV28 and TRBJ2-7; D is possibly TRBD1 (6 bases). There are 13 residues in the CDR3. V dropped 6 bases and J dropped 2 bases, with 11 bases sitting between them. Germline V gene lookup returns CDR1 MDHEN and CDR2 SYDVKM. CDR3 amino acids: CASSRTAAYEQYF. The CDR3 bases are TGTGCCAGCAGCAGGACAGCGGCCTACGAGCAGTACTTC.

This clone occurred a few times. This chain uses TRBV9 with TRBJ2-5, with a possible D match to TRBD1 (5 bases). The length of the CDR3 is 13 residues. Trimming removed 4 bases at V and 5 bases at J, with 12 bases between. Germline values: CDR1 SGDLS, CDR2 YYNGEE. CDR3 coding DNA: TGTGCCAGCAGCCTAGGGGCAGATGAGACCCAGTACTTC. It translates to CASSLGADETQYF. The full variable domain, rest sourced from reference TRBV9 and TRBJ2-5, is DSGVTQTPKHLITATGQRVTLRCSPRSGDLSVYWYQQSLDQGLQFLIQYYNGEERAKGNILERFSAQQFPDLHSELNLSSLELGDSALYFCASSLGADETQYFGPGTRLLVL.

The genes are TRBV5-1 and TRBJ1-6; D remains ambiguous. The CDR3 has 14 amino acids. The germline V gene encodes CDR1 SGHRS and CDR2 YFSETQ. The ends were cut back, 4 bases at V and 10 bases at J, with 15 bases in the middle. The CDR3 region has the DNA TGCGCCAGCAGCCCCGGTGGGAGGGCCTCACCCCTCCACTTT. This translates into CASSPGGRASPLHF.

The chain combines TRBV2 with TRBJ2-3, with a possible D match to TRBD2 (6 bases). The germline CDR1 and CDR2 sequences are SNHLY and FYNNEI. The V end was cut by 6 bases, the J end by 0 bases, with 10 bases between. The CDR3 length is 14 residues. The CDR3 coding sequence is TGTGCCAGCAGGCCCGGGACTAGCACAGATACGCAGTATTTT. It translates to CASRPGTSTDTQYF.

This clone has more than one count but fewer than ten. DNA of the CDR3: TGTGCCAGTAGGGAAGGTAACACTGAAGCTTTCTTT. Translation: CASREGNTEAFF. The chain carries TRBV19 and TRBJ1-1, with D unclear. This CDR3 region has 12 residues. Trimming removed 6 bases from V and 2 bases from J, with 7 bases in between. CDR1 is LNHDA, CDR2 SQIVND, per germline (reference sequence).

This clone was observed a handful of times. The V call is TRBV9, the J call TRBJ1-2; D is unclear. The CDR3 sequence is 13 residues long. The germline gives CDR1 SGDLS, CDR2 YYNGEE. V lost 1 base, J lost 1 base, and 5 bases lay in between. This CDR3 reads CASSVNGNYGYTF. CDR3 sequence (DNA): TGTGCCAGCAGCGTAAACGGTAACTATGGCTACACCTTC.

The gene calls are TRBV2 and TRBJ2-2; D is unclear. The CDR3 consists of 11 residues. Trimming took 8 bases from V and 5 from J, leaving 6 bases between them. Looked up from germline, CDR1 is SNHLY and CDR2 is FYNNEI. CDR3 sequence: CASVGTGELFF. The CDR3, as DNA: TGTGCCAGCGTGGGAACCGGGGAGCTGTTTTTT. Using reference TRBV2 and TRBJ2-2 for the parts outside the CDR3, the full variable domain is EPEVTQTPSHQVTQMGQEVILRCVPISNHLYFYWYRQILGQKVEFLVSFYNNEISEKSEIFDDQFSVERPDGSNFTLKIRSTKLEDSAMYFCASVGTGELFFGEGSRLTVL.

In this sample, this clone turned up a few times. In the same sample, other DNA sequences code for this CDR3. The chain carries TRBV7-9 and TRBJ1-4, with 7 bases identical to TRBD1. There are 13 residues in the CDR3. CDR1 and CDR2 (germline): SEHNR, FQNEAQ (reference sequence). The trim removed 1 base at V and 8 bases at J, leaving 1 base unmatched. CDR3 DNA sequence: TGTGCCAGCAGCTTAGGACAGGGCGAAAAACTGTTTTTT. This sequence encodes CASSLGQGEKLFF.

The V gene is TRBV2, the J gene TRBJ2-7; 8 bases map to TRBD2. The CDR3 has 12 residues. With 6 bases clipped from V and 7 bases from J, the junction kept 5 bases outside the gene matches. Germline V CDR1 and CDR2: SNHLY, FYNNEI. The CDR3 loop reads CASRRTGGEQYF. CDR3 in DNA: TGTGCCAGCAGGCGGACGGGAGGGGAGCAGTACTTC.

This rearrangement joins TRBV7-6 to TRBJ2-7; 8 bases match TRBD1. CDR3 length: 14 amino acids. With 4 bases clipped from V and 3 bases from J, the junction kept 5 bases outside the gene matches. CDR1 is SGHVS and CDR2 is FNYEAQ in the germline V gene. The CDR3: CASSSWTGRYEQYF. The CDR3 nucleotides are TGTGCCAGCAGCTCCTGGACAGGGCGCTACGAGCAGTACTTC.

The CDR3, as DNA: TGTGCCAGCTCACCCTGGCAGGCGTCCTACAATGAGCAGTTCTTC. Protein product: CASSPWQASYNEQFF. The chain links TRBV18 to TRBJ2-1; D remains ambiguous. The V gene lost 3 bases and the J gene lost 1 base, with 10 bases spanning the gap. Germline loops: CDR1 KGHSH, CDR2 LQKENI. This CDR3 spans 15 amino acids.

CDR3 residues: CASSRGTGWANYGYTF. The CDR3 nucleotides are TGTGCCAGCAGCAGGGGAACAGGGTGGGCTAACTATGGCTACACCTTC. This rearrangement joins TRBV27 to TRBJ1-2; tentatively, D is TRBD1 (6 bases). From germline, CDR1 is MNHEY and CDR2 SMNVEV (reference sequence). The V and J ends lost 6 bases and 0 bases respectively, with 17 bases between them. The CDR3 is 16 amino acids.

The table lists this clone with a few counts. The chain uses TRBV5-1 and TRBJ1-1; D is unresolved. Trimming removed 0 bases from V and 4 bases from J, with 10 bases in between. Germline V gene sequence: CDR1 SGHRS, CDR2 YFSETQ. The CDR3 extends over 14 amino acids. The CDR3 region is CASSLEGASTEAFF. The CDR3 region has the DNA TGCGCCAGCAGCTTGGAGGGCGCGTCCACTGAAGCTTTCTTT.

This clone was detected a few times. CDR3 DNA: TGTGCCATCAATCCCAGCGACGGGAACACCGGGGAGCTGTTTTTT. Translation: CAINPSDGNTGELFF. This chain connects TRBV10-3 to TRBJ2-2; D not certain. There are 15 residues in the CDR3. Germline loops: CDR1 ENHRY, CDR2 SYGVKD. Trimming removed 7 bases at V and 1 base at J, with 13 bases between.

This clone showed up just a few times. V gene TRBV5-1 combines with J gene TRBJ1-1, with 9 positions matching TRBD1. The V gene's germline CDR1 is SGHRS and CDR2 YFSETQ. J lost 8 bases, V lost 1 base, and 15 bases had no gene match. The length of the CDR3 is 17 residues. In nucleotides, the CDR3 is TGCGCCAGCAGCTTGACAGGGGGCGCTAGATCAGCCTCAGAAGCTTTCTTT. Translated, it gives CASSLTGGARSASEAFF.

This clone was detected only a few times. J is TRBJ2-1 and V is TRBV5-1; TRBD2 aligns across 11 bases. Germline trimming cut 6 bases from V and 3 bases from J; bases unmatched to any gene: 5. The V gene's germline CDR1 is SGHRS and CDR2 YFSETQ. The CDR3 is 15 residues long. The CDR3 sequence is CASIQTSGGYNEQFF. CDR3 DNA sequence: TGCGCCAGCATCCAAACTAGCGGGGGCTACAATGAGCAGTTCTTC.

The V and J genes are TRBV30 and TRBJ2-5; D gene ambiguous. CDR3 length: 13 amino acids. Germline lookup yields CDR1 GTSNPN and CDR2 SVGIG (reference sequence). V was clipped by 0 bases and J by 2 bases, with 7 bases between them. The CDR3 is CAWSVGPQETQYF. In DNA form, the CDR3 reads TGTGCCTGGAGTGTTGGGCCGCAAGAGACCCAGTACTTC.

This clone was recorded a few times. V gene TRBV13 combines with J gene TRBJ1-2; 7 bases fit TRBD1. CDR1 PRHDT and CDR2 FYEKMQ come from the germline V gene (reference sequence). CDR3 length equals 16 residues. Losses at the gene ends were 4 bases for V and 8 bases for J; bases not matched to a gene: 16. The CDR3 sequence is CASSSIPGDSLTGYTF. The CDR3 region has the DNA TGTGCCAGCAGCTCAATTCCCGGGGACAGTCTAACGGGCTACACCTTC.